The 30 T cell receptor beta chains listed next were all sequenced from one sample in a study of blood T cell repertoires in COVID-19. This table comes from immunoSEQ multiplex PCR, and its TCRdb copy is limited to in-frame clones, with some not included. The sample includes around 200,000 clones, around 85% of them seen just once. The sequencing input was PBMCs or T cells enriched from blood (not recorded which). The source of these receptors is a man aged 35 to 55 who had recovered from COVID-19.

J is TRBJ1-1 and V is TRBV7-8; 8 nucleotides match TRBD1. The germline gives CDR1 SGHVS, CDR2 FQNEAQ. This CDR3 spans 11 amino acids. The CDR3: CASGQGTEAFF. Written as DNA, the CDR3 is TGTGCAAGCGGACAGGGCACTGAAGCTTTCTTT.

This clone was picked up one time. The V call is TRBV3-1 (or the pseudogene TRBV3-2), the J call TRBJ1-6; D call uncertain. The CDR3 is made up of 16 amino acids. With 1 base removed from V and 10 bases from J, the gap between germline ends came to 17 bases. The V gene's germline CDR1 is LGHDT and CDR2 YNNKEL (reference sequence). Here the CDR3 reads CASSQALSGLGSPLHF. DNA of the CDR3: TGTGCCAGCAGCCAAGCCCTCAGCGGCCTTGGGTCACCCCTCCACTTT.

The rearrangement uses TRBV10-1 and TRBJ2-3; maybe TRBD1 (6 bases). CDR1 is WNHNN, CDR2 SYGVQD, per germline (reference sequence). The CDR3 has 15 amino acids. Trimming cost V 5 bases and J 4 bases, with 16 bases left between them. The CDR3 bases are TGCGCCAGCAGTCCTACAGGGATGGTGGCAGATACGCAGTATTTT. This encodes CASSPTGMVADTQYF.

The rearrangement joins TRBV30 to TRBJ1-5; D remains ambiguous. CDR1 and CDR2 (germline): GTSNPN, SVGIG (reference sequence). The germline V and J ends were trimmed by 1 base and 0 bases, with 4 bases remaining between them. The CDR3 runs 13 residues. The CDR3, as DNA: TGTGCCTGGAGTGCTAATAGCAATCAGCCCCAGCATTTT. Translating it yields CAWSANSNQPQHF.

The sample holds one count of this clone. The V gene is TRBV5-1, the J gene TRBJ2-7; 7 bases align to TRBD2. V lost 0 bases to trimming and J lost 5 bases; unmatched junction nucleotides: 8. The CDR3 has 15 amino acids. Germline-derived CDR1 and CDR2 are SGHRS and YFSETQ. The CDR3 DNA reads TGCGCCAGCAGCTTGGTGGCGGGAGAGACCAACGAGCAGTACTTC. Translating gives CASSLVAGETNEQYF.

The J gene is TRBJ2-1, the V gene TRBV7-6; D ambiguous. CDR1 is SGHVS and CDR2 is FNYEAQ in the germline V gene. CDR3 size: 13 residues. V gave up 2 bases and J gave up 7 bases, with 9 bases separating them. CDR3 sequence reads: CASSLSRGNEQFF. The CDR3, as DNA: TGTGCCAGCAGCTTATCCCGAGGAAATGAGCAGTTCTTC.

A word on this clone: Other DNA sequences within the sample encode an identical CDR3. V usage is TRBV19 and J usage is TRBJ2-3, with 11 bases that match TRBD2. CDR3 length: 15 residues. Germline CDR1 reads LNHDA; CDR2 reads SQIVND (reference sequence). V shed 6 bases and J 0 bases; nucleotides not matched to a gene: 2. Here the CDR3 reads CASRVAGGSTDTQYF. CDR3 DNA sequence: TGTGCCAGTAGAGTAGCGGGAGGGAGCACAGATACGCAGTATTTT.

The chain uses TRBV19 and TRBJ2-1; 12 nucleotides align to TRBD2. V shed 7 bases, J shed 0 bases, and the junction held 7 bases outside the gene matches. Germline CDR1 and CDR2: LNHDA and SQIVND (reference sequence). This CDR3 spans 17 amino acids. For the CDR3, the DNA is TGTGCCAGTACCCCCCTAGCGGGAGGGAGCTCCTACAATGAGCAGTTCTTC. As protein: CASTPLAGGSSYNEQFF. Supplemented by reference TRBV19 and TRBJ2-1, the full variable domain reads DGGITQSPKYLFRKEGQNVTLSCEQNLNHDAMYWYRQDPGQGLRLIYYSQIVNDFQKGDIAEGYSVSREKKESFPLTVTSAQKNPTAFYLCASTPLAGGSSYNEQFFGPGTRLTVL.

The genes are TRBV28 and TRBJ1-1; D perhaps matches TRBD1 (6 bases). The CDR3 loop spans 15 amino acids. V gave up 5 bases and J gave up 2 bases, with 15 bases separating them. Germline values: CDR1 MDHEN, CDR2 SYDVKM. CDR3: CASSPYRAQNTEAFF. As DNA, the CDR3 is TGTGCCAGCAGTCCATACAGGGCTCAAAACACTGAAGCTTTCTTT.

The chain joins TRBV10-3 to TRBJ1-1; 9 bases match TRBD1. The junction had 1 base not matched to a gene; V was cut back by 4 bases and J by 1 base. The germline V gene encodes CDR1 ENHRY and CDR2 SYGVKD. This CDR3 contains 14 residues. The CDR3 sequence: CAISGDRANTEAFF. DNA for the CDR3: TGTGCCATCAGTGGGGACAGGGCGAACACTGAAGCTTTCTTT.

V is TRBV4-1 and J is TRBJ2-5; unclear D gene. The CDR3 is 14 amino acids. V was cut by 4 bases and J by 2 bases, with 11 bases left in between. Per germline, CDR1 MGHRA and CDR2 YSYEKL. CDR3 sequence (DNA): TGCGCCAGCAGCCTGTCCGCGGATCAAGAGACCCAGTACTTC. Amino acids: CASSLSADQETQYF.

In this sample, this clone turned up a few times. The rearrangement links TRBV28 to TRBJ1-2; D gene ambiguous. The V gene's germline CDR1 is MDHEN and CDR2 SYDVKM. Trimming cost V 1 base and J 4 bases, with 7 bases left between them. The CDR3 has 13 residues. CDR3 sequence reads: CASSLSILYGYTF. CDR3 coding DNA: TGTGCCAGCAGTTTATCGATACTCTATGGCTACACCTTC.

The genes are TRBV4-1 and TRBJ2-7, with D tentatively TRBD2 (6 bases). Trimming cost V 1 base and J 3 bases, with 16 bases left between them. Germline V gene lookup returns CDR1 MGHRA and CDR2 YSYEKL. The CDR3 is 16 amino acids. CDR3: CASSQAQASARYEQYF. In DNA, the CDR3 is TGCGCCAGCAGCCAAGCCCAGGCTAGCGCCCGCTACGAGCAGTACTTC.

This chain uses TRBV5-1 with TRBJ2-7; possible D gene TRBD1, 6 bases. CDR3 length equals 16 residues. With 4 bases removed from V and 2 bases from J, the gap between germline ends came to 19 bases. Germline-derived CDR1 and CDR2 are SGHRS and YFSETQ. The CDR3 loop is CASSVRPGTKTYEQYF. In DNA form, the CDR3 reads TGCGCCAGCAGCGTGCGACCCGGGACAAAAACCTACGAGCAGTACTTC.

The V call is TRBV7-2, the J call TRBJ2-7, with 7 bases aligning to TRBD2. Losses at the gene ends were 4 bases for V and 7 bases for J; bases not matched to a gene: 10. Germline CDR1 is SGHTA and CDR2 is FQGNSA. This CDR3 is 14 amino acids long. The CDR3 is CASSSAGTTLEQYF. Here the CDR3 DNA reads TGTGCCAGCAGCTCCGCAGGGACTACGTTAGAGCAGTACTTC.

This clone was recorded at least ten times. The CDR3 nucleotides read TGCGCCAGCAGCCCTTACAGGGAAGGGAGTCAGCCCCAGCATTTT. Residues: CASSPYREGSQPQHF. The chain carries TRBV4-3 and TRBJ1-5; D perhaps matches TRBD1 (6 bases). Trimming cost V 4 bases and J 6 bases, with 16 bases left between them. Germline-derived CDR1 and CDR2 are LGHNA and YSLEER. CDR3 length equals 15 residues.

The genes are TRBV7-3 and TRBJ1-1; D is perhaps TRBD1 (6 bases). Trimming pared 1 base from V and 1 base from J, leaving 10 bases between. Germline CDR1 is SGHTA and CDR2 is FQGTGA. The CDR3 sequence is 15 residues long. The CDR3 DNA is TGTGCCAGCAGCTTAAATGGGGGCAGGAACACTGAAGCTTTCTTT. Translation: CASSLNGGRNTEAFF. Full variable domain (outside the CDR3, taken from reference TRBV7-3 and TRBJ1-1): GAGVSQTPSNKVTEKGKYVELRCDPISGHTALYWYRQSLGQGPEFLIYFQGTGAADDSGLPNDRFFAVRPEGSVSTLKIQRTERGDSAVYLCASSLNGGRNTEAFFGQGTRLTVV.

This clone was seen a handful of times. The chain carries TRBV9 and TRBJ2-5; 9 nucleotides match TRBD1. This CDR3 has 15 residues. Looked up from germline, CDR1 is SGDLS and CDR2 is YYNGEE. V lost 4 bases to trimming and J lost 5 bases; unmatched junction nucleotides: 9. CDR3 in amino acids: CASSQTGGRRETQYF. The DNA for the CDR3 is TGTGCCAGCAGCCAAACAGGGGGCCGGCGGGAGACCCAGTACTTC. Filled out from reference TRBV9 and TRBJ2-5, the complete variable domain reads DSGVTQTPKHLITATGQRVTLRCSPRSGDLSVYWYQQSLDQGLQFLIQYYNGEERAKGNILERFSAQQFPDLHSELNLSSLELGDSALYFCASSQTGGRRETQYFGPGTRLLVL.

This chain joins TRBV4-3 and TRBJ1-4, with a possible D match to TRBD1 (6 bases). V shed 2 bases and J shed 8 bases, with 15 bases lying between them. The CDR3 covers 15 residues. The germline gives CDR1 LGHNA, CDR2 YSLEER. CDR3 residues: CASSQYQTGREKLFF. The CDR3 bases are TGCGCCAGCAGCCAATACCAGACAGGACGCGAAAAACTGTTTTTT.

CDR3 protein: CASSQEGGQVYEQYF. As DNA, the CDR3 is TGTGCCAGCAGCCAAGAAGGGGGTCAAGTCTACGAGCAGTACTTC. This chain connects TRBV3-1 (or the pseudogene TRBV3-2) to TRBJ2-7; D perhaps matches TRBD1 (6 bases). The CDR3 is 15 amino acids. CDR1 is LGHDT, CDR2 YNNKEL, per germline (reference sequence). Trimming stripped 0 bases from V and 3 bases from J, with 12 bases between.

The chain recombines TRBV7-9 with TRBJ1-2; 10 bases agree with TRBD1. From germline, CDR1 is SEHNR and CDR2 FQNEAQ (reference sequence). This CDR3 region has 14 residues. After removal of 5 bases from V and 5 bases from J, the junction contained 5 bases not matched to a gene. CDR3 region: CASSIGQGGYGYTF. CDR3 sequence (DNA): TGTGCCAGCAGCATCGGACAGGGGGGGTATGGCTACACCTTC.

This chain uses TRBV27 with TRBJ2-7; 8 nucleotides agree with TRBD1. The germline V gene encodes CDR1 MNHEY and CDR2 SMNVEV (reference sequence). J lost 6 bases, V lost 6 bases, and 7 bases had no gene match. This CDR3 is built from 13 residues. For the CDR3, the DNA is TGTGCCAGCAGGGACAGGGTGTTCTCCGAGCAGTACTTC. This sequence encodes CASRDRVFSEQYF.

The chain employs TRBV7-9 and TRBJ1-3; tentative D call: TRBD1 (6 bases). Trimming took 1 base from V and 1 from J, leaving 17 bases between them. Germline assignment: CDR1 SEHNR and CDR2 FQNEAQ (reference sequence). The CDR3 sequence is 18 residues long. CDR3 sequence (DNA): TGTGCCAGCAGCTTAGATAAGCAGGGGCGACAGTCTGGAAACACCATATATTTT. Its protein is CASSLDKQGRQSGNTIYF. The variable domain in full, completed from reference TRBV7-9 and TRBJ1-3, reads DTGVSQNPRHKITKRGQNVTFRCDPISEHNRLYWYRQTLGQGPEFLTYFQNEAQLEKSRLLSDRFSAERPKGSFSTLEIQRTEQGDSAMYLCASSLDKQGRQSGNTIYFGEGSWLTVV.

Here the CDR3 DNA reads TGTGCCAGCAGTTTTTCGGGAGCCTGGGTCCACAATGAGCAGTTCTTC. Residues: CASSFSGAWVHNEQFF. The rearrangement links TRBV28 to TRBJ2-1, with D possibly matching TRBD2 (6 bases). The CDR3 is 16 residues long. Per the germline V gene, CDR1 is MDHEN and CDR2 is SYDVKM. Trimming removed 3 bases from V and 5 bases from J, with 17 bases in between.

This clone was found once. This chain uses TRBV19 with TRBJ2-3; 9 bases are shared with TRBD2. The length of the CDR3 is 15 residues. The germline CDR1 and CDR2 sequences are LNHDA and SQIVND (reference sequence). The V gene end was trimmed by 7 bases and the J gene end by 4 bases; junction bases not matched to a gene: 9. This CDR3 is CASTIGAGGADTQYF. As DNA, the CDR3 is TGTGCCAGTACTATCGGGGCGGGAGGGGCAGATACGCAGTATTTT. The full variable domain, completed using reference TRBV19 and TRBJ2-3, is DGGITQSPKYLFRKEGQNVTLSCEQNLNHDAMYWYRQDPGQGLRLIYYSQIVNDFQKGDIAEGYSVSREKKESFPLTVTSAQKNPTAFYLCASTIGAGGADTQYFGPGTRLTVL.

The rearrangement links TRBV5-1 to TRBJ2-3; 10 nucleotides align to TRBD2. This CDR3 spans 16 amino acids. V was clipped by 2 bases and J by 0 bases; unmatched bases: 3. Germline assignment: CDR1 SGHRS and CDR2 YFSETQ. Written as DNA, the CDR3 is TGCGCCAGCAGCTTTAGCGGGAGGCACAGCACAGATACGCAGTATTTT. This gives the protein CASSFSGRHSTDTQYF.

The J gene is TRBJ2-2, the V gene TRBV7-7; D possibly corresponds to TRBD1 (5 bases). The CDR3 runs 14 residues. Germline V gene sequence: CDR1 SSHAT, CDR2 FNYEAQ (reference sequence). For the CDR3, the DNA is TGTGCTAGTAGACAGAATACGAACACCGGGGAGCTGTTTTTT. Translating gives CASRQNTNTGELFF. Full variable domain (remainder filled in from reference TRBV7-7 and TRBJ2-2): GAGVSQSPRYKVTKRGQDVTLRCDPISSHATLYWYQQALGQGPEFLTYFNYEAQPDKSGLPSDRFSAERPEGSISTLTIQRTEQRDSAMYRCASRQNTNTGELFFGEGSRLTVL.

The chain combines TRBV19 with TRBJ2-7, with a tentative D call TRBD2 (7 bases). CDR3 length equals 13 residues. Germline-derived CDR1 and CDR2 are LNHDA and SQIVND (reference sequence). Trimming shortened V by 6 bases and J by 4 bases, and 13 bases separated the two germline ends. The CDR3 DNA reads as TGTGCCAGTAGAGCCGCGGGGGCTTACGAGCAGTACTTC. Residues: CASRAAGAYEQYF.

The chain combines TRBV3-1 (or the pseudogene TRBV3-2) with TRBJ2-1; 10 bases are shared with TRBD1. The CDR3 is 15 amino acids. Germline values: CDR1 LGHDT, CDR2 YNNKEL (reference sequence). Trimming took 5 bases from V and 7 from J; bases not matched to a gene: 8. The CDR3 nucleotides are TGTGCCAGCAGCGACCGGGACAGGGGTTTGAATGAGCAGTTCTTC. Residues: CASSDRDRGLNEQFF.

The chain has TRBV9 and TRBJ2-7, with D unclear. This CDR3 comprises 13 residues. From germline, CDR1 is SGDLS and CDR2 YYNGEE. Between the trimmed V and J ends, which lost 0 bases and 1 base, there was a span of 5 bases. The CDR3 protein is CASSVGLSYEQYF. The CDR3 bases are TGTGCCAGCAGCGTAGGGCTGTCCTACGAGCAGTACTTC.